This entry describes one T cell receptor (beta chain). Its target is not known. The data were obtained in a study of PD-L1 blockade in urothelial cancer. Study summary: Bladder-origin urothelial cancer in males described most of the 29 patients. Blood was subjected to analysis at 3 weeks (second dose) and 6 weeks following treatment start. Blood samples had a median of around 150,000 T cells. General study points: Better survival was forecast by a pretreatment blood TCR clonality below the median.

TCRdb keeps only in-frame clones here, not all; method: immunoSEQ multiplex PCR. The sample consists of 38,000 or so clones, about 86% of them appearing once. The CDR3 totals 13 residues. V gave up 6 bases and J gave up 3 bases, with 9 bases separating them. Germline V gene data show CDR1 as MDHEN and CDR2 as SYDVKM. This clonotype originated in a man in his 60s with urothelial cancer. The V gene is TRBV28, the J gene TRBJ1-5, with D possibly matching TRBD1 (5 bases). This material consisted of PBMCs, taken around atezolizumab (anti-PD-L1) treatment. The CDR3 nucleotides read TGTGCCAGCAGGCAGGGTATCAATCAGCCCCAGCATTTT. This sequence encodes CASRQGINQPQHF.